This note documents a single TCR beta chain sequence. The antigen is not known. This entry comes from a study of blood T cells in healthy people across ages. Study in general: When template switching was applied, about one barcoded beta molecule was captured per two T cells.

Broader study findings: Strong correlation existed between TCR beta diversity and naive T cell percentage.

The second PCR ran about 6 to 11 cycles with a sample-barcoded 5' primer and J-beta primers. Each CDR3 protein gets one entry after TCRdb re-called the 5' RACE reads with MiXCR. The data show 380,000 or so distinct CDR3 sequences, with approximately 52% seen just once and under 60% held by the top ten. The sample providers were healthy Caucasian people from Russia, aged roughly 6 to 95. The CDR3 is 12 amino acids. V lost 8 bases to trimming and J lost 7 bases; unmatched junction nucleotides: 4. The V gene's germline CDR1 is SEHNR and CDR2 FQNEAQ (reference sequence). The TCR originated in a man aged 55 to 70 in good health. Sequencing used blood. V and J are TRBV7-9 and TRBJ2-2; TRBD1 matches 7 bases. The CDR3 DNA reads TGTGCCAGCGACAGGGTAGGCGGGGAGCTGTTTTTT. It yields the protein CASDRVGGELFF.